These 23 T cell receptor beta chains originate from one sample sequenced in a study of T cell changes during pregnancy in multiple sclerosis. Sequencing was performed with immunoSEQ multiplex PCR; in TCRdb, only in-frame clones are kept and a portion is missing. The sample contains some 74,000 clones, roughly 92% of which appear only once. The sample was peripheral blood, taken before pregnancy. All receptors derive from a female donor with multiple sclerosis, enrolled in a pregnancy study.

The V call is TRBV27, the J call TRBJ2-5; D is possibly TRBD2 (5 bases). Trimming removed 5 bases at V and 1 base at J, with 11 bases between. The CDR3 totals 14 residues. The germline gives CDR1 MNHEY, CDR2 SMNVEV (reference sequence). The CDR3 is CASSPGLIQETQYF. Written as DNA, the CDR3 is TGTGCCAGCAGTCCAGGACTGATCCAAGAGACCCAGTACTTC.

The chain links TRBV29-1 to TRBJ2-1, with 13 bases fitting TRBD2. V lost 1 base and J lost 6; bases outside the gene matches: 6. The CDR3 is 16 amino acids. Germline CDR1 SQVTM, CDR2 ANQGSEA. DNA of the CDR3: TGCAGCGTTGAAGTTTTGCGACTAGCGGGAGGCAATGAGCAGTTCTTC. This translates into CSVEVLRLAGGNEQFF.

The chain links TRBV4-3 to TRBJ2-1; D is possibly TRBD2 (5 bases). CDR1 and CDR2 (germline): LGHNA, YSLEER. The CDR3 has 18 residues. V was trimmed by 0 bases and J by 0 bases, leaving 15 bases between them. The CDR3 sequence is CASSQEGSILGSYNEQFF. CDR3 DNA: TGCGCCAGCAGCCAAGAGGGGAGCATCTTAGGCTCCTACAATGAGCAGTTCTTC.

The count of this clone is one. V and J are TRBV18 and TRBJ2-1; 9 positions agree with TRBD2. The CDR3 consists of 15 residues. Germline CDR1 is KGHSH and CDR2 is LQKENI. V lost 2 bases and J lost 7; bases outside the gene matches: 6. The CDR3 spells CASSPMIAGANEQFF. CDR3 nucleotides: TGTGCCAGCTCACCAATGATAGCGGGAGCGAATGAGCAGTTCTTC. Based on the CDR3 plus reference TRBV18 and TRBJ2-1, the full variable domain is NAGVMQNPRHLVRRRGQEARLRCSPMKGHSHVYWYRQLPEEGLKFMVYLQKENIIDESGMPKERFSAEFPKEGPSILRIQQVVRGDSAAYFCASSPMIAGANEQFFGPGTRLTVL.

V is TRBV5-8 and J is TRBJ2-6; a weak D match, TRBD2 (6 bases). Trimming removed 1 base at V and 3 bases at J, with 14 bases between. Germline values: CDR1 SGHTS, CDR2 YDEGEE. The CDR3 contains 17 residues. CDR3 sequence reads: CASSLRGGGVGANVLTF. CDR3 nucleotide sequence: TGTGCCAGCAGCTTGAGGGGTGGCGGGGTTGGGGCCAACGTCCTGACTTTC.

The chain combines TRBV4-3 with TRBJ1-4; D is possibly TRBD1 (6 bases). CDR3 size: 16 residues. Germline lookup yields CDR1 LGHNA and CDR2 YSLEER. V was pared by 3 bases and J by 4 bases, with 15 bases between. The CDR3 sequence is CASSQSYRVINEKLFF. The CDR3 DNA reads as TGCGCCAGCAGCCAGTCGTACAGGGTTATTAATGAAAAACTGTTTTTT.

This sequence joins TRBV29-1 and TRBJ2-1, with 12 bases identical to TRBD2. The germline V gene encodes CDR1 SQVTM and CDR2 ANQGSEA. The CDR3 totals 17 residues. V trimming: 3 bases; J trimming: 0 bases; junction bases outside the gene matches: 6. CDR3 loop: CSVETSGSFSSYNEQFF. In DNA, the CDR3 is TGCAGCGTTGAGACTAGCGGGAGCTTTAGCTCCTACAATGAGCAGTTCTTC.

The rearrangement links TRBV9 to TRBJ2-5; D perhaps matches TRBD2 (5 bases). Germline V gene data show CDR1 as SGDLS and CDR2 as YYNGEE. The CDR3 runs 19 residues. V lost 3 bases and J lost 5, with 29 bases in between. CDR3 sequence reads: CASSDRGPADFIGGETQYF. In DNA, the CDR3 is TGTGCCAGCAGCGACCGAGGCCCAGCGGACTTCATCGGCGGGGAGACCCAGTACTTC.

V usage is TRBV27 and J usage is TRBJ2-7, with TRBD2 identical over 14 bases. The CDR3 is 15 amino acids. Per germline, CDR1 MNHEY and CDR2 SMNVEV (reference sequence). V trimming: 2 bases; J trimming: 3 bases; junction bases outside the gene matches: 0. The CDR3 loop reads CASSLGTSGGYEQYF. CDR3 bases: TGTGCCAGCAGTTTAGGGACTAGCGGGGGCTACGAGCAGTACTTC.

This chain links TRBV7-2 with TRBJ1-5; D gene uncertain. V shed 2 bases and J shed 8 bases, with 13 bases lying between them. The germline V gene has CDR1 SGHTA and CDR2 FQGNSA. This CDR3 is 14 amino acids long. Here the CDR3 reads CASSLFGEREPQHF. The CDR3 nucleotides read TGTGCCAGCAGCTTATTCGGGGAAAGGGAGCCCCAGCATTTT.

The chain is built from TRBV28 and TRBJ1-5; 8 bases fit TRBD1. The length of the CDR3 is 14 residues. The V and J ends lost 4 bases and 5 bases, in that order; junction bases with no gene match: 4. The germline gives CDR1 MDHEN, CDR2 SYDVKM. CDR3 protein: CASSYRGNDQPQHF. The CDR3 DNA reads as TGTGCCAGCAGTTACAGGGGGAATGATCAGCCCCAGCATTTT.

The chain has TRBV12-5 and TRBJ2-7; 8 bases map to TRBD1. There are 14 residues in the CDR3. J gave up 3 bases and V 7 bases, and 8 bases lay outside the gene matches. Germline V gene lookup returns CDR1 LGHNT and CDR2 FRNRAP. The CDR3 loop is CASADGTGRYEQYF. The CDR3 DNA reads TGTGCTAGTGCCGACGGGACAGGCCGCTACGAGCAGTACTTC.

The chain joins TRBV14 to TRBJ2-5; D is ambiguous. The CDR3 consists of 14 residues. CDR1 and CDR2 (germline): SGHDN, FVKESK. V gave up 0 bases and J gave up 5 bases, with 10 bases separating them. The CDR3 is CASSQDLVRETQYF. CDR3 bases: TGTGCCAGCAGCCAAGATTTGGTGCGGGAGACCCAGTACTTC. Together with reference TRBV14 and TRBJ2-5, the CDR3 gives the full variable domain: EAGVTQFPSHSVIEKGQTVTLRCDPISGHDNLYWYRRVMGKEIKFLLHFVKESKQDESGMPNNRFLAERTGGTYSTLKVQPAELEDSGVYFCASSQDLVRETQYFGPGTRLLVL.

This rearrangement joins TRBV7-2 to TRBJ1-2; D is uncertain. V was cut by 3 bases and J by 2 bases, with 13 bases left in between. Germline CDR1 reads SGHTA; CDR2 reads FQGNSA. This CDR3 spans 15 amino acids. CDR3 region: CASSFLRETNYGYTF. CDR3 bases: TGTGCCAGCAGCTTTCTGCGGGAGACAAACTATGGCTACACCTTC. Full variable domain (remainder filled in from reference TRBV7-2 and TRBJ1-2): GAGVSQSPSNKVTEKGKDVELRCDPISGHTALYWYRQSLGQGLEFLIYFQGNSAPDKSGLPSDRFSAERTGGSVSTLTIQRTQQEDSAVYLCASSFLRETNYGYTFGSGTRLTVV.

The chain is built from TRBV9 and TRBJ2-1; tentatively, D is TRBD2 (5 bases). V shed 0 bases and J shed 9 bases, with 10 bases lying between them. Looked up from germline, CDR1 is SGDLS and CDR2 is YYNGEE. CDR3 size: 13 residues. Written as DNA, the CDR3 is TGTGCCAGCAGCGTAGTAGGAGGCAGTGAGCAGTTCTTC. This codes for CASSVVGGSEQFF. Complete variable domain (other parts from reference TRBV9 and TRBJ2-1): DSGVTQTPKHLITATGQRVTLRCSPRSGDLSVYWYQQSLDQGLQFLIQYYNGEERAKGNILERFSAQQFPDLHSELNLSSLELGDSALYFCASSVVGGSEQFFGPGTRLTVL.

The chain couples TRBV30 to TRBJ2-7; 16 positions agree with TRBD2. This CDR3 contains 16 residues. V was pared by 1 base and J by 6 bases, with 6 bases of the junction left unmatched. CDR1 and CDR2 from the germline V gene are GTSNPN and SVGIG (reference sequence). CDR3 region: CAWSGGTSGRVGEQYF. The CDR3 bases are TGTGCCTGGAGTGGCGGGACTAGCGGGAGGGTTGGCGAGCAGTACTTC.

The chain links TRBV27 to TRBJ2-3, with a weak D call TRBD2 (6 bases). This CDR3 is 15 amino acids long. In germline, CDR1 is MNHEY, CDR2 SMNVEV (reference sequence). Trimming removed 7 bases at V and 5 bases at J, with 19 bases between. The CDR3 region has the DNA TGTGCCAGCAAAGGAGATCCCGGGAGATTAGATACGCAGTATTTT. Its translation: CASKGDPGRLDTQYF.

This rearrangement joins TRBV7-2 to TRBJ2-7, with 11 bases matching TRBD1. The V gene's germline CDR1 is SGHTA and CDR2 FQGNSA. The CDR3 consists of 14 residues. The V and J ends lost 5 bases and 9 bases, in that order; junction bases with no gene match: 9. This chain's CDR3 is CASSTAGTGGRQYF. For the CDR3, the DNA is TGTGCCAGCAGCACAGCTGGGACAGGGGGAAGGCAGTACTTC.

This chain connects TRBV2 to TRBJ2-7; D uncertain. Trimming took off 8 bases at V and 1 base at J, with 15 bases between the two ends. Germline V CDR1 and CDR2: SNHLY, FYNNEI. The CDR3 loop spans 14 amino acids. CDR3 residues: CASLKTFLSYEQYF. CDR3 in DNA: TGTGCCAGCCTTAAGACTTTCTTATCCTACGAGCAGTACTTC.

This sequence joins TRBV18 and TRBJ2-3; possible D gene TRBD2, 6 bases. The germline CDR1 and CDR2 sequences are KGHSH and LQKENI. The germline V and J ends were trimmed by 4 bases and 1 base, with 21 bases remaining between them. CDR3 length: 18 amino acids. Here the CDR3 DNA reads TGTGCCAGCTCACGTTGGCGGGATGGATCCCCTGGCACAGATACGCAGTATTTT. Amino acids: CASSRWRDGSPGTDTQYF.

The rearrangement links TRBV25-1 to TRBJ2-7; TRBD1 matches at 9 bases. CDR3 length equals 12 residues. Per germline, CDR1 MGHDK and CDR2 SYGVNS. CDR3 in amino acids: CATTGGYYEQYF. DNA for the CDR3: TGTGCAACCACAGGGGGCTACTACGAGCAGTACTTC.

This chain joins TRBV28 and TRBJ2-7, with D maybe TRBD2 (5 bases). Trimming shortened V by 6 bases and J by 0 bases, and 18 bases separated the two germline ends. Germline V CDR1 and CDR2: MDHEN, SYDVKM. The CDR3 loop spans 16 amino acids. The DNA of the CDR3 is TGTGCCAGCAGCGGAGGCATTGACGTTAGCTCCTACGAGCAGTACTTC. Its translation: CASSGGIDVSSYEQYF. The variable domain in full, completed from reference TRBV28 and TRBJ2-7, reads DVKVTQSSRYLVKRTGEKVFLECVQDMDHENMFWYRQDPGLGLRLIYFSYDVKMKEKGDIPEGYSVSREKKERFSLILESASTNQTSMYLCASSGGIDVSSYEQYFGPGTRLTVT.

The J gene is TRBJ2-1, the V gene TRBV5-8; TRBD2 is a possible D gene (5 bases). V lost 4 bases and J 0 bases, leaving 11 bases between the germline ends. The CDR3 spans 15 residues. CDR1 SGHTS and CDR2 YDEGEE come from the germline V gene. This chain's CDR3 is CASSPTMSSYNEQFF. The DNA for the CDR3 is TGTGCCAGCAGCCCGACTATGAGCTCCTACAATGAGCAGTTCTTC.